What follows is one T cell receptor (beta chain) and its context. The antigen this receptor binds is unknown. Per-nucleotide qualities are absent, and no much larger clonotype sits a single base away. This sample was taken from a study of shared clonotypes between healthy human individuals (TCRdb year 2020). Regarding the research as a whole: A couple of women and three men aged 18 to 49 years were included in the cohort. For each donor, CD4 naive and CD4 memory were each given three plates, CD8 naive was given two plates, and CD8 memory was given one plate. Leukapheresis yielded between about 0.85 and 10 billion PBMCs per donor. The study deeply sequenced blood TCR repertoires of roughly five healthy adults to estimate repertoire size and the extent of clonotype sharing between individuals. To increase sequencing depth and limit assay-specific biases, different laboratories used diverse techniques to prepare libraries and sequence TCR repertoires. Summary of the overall study and its limitations: Because the study included a small number of donors, the genetic and exposure-history diversity represented was limited. Even with the large sequencing depth, rarefaction of the sorted-subset datasets indicated that sequencing was incomplete. Sampling was limited to blood, and TCR repertoires in tissue likely differ from TCR repertoires in blood. Across four donors, about 5% of naive CD4, approximately 3.5% of naive CD8, about 2.3% of memory CD4, and under 0.45% of memory CD8 clonotypes were shared. Clonotypes shared by all four sorted-subset donors showed higher generation probabilities than non-shared clonotypes. Pairwise subsampling indicated that sequencing depth was expected to affect the degree of clonotype sharing among donors. Naive subsets generally had larger estimated clonotype richness than memory subsets.

Using the deep immunoSEQ assay, multiplex PCR amplified TCR CDR3 regions from genomic DNA. Genomic DNA extracted from each cell subset was distributed evenly over all wells of several immunoSEQ 96-well plates, and each plate served as one replicate. For sorted subsets, about 210 ng of genomic DNA, equivalent to some 33,000 T cell genomes, went into each replicate PCR. The purified libraries were quantified using a Qubit 3.0 fluorometer, sized with a Bioanalyzer 2100, and then quantified again using the KAPA Library Quantification kit. Each immunoSEQ 96-well plate was sequenced on its own single-read 150-cycle Illumina NextSeq 550 flow cell. In the original analysis: Because the immunoSEQ output held only junctional sequences and lacked quality scores, the filtering could not match the filtering applied to full-length reads. Sequences were annotated with PyIR, a Python wrapper for IgBLAST v1.9, and V/J genes and CDR3 were assigned using IMGT germline references. Reads were filtered out if the reads had weak V/J assignments (E-value above 1e-6), no CDR3, stop codons, out-of-frame junctions, or ambiguous translated residues. A V3J clonotype was defined by an identical inferred V gene, J gene, and CDR3 amino acid sequence. Percentage overlap between repertoires was computed as shared unique clonotypes divided by the size of the smaller repertoire. RTK rarefaction, the Chao1 estimator, and Recon v2.1 estimates of unobserved clonotypes were used to assess repertoire richness. Generation probabilities for all TCRbeta clonotypes obtained by the gDNA method from four donors were computed using OLGA. Held by TCRdb, this immuneACCESS table contains in-frame sequences only and omits some clones. Under half of the omission traces to an unresolved V gene where checked; the cause of the rest is unknown. V and J calls and clone size are given by that table; D and trimming were obtained from the DNA. The sample table shows 2 million to 3 million clones, and about 92% are seen once. 0.11% to 0.15% of the sample is held by the ten biggest clonotypes.

Healthy HIV-negative adults with no recently reported acute infections or vaccinations were included as donors. Only Caucasian adults living in Nashville, Tennessee, USA were represented among the donors. CD4+ T cells were enriched by magnetic negative selection, after which naive cells were positively selected on CD45RA and the negative fraction was taken as the memory subset. Blood was collected by leukapheresis, and PBMCs were isolated by Ficoll-Histopaque density gradient centrifugation and then cryopreserved in liquid nitrogen vapor phase. Purity and quantity of every magnetically sorted T cell population were checked by analytical flow cytometry. Genomic DNA was isolated from every sorted fraction and measured by UV absorbance on a Nanodrop 2000c. CDR1 SGHRS and CDR2 YFSETQ were looked up in the germline V gene. Ends trimmed: V by 4 bases, J by 2 bases; bases unmatched to a gene: 6. The CDR3 has 14 amino acids, counting the end cysteine and phenylalanine. Just the 42-base CDR3 DNA is kept, in frame starting at base 1.

Sequencing input: naive CD4+ T cells sorted from blood. The cell subset or site label for this specimen denotes: CD45RA+ positively selected. The TCR comes from a young man in good health. The receptor chain draws on TRBV5-1 and TRBJ2-7, with 7 middle bases fitting TRBD1. The nucleotide sequence reads TGCGCCAGCAGCCCTTGGGACAGCGCCTACGAGCAGTACTTC. It translates as CASSPWDSAYEQYF. Here the CDR3 is joined to the reference TRBV5-1 and TRBJ2-7 genes, and the full variable domain is: KAGVTQTPRYLIKTRGQQVTLSCSPISGHRSVSWYQQTPGQGLQFLFEYFSETQRNKGNFPGRFSGRQFSNSRSEMNVSTLELGDSALYLCASSPWDSAYEQYFGPGTRLTVT.